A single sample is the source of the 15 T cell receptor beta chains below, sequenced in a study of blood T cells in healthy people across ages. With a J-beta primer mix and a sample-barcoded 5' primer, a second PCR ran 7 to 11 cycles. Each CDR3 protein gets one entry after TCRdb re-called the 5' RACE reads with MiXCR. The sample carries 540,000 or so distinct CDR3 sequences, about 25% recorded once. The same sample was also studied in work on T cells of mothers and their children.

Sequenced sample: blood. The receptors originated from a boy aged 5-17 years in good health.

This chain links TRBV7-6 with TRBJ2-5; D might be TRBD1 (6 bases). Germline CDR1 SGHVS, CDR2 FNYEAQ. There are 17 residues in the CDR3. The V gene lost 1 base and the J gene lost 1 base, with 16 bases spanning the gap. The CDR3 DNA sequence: TGTGCCAGCAGCTTAGGGCCGTCCGGGACAATCCAAGAGACCCAGTACTTC. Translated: CASSLGPSGTIQETQYF.

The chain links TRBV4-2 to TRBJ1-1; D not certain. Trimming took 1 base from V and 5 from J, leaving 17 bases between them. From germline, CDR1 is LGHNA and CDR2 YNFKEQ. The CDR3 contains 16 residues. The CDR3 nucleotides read TGTGCCAGCAGCCAAGGGACTATTGGTATCGGGACTGAAGCTTTCTTT. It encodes CASSQGTIGIGTEAFF.

CDR3 protein: CASSRPRTGGSYEQYF. In DNA, the CDR3 is TGTGCCAGCAGCCGCCCCCGGACAGGGGGATCCTACGAGCAGTACTTC. The chain has TRBV13 and TRBJ2-7; 10 bases line up with TRBD1. Germline values: CDR1 PRHDT, CDR2 FYEKMQ (reference sequence). The junction had 8 bases not matched to a gene; V was cut back by 5 bases and J by 1 base. CDR3 length equals 16 residues.

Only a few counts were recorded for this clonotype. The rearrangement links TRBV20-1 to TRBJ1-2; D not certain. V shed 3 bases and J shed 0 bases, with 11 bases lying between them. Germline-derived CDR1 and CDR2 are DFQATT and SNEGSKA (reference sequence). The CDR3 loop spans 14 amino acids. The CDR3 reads CSARETSSNYGYTF. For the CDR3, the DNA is TGCAGTGCTAGGGAGACAAGTTCTAACTATGGCTACACCTTC.

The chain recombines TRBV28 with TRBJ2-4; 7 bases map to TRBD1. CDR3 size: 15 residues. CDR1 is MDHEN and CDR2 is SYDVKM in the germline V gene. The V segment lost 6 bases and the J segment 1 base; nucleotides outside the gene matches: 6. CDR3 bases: TGTGCCAGCAGCCAAACAGGGGAGGCCAAAAACATTCAGTACTTC. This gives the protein CASSQTGEAKNIQYF. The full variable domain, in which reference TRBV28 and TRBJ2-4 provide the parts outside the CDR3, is DVKVTQSSRYLVKRTGEKVFLECVQDMDHENMFWYRQDPGLGLRLIYFSYDVKMKEKGDIPEGYSVSREKKERFSLILESASTNQTSMYLCASSQTGEAKNIQYFGAGTRLSVL.

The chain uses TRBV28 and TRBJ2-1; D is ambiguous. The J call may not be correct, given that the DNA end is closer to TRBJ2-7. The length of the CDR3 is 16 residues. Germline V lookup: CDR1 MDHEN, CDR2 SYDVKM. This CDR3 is CASSPQRIGHTYEQYF. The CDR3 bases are TGTGCCAGCAGTCCCCAACGGATTGGTCATACCTACGAGCAGTACTTC.

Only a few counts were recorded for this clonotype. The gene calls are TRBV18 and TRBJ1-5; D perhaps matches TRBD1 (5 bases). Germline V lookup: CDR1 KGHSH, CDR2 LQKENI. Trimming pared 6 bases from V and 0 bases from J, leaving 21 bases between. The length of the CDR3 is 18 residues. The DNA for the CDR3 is TGTGCCAGCTCGTACTACGGAGGCAGGGCCTCTAGCAATCAGCCCCAGCATTTT. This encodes CASSYYGGRASSNQPQHF.

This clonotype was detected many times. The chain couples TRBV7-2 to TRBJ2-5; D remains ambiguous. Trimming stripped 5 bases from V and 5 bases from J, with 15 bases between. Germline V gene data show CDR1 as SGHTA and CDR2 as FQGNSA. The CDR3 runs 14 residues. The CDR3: CASSLNGMLETQYF. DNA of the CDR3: TGTGCCAGCAGCCTTAATGGCATGTTGGAGACCCAGTACTTC.

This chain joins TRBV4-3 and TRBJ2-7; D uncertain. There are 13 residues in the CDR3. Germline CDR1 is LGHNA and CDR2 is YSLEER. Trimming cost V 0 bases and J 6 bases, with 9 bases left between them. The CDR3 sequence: CASSQDSTSEQYF. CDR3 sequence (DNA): TGCGCCAGCAGCCAAGACTCAACGAGCGAGCAGTACTTC.

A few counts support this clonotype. For the CDR3, the DNA is TGTGCCAGCAGTGAATGGTCCCCCGGCAGGGGCAATTCACCCCTCCACTTT. Protein sequence: CASSEWSPGRGNSPLHF. V gene TRBV25-1 combines with J gene TRBJ1-6; a possible D gene is TRBD1 (6 bases). Germline CDR1 is MGHDK and CDR2 is SYGVNS. Trimming stripped 1 base from V and 7 bases from J, with 17 bases between. This CDR3 is 17 amino acids long.

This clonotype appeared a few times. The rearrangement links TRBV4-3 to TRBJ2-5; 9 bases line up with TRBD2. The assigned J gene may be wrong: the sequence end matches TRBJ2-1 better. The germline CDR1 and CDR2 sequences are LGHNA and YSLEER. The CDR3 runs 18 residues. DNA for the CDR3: TGCGCCAGCAGACCATTTTCCGGGACTAGCTTATTCTACAATGAGCAGTTCTTC. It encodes CASRPFSGTSLFYNEQFF.

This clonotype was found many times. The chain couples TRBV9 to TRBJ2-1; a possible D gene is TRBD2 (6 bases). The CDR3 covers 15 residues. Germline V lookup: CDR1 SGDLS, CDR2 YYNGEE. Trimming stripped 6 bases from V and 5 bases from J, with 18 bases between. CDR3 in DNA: TGTGCCAGCACCCCCGGGGGTTTGGTGCACAATGAGCAGTTCTTC. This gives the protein CASTPGGLVHNEQFF.

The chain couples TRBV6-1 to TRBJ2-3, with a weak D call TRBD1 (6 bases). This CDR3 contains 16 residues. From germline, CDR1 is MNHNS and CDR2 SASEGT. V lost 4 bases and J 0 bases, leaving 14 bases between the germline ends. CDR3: CASSARRQASTDTQYF. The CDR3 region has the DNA TGTGCCAGCAGTGCCAGGCGACAGGCCAGCACAGATACGCAGTATTTT.

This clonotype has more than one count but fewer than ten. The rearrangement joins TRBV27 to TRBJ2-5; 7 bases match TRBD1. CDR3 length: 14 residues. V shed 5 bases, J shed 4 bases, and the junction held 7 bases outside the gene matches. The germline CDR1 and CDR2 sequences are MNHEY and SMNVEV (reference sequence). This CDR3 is CASSRQGRRETQYF. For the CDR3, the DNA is TGTGCCAGCAGTCGACAGGGACGGAGAGAGACCCAGTACTTC.

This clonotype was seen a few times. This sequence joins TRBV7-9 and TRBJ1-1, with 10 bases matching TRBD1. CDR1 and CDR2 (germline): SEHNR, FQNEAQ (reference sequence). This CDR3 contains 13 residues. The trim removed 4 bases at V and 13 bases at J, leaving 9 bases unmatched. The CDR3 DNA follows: TGTGCCAGCAGCTACAGGACAGGGGGGAACAGTTTCTTT. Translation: CASSYRTGGNSFF.